This record covers a single TCR beta chain. The sample originates from a study of T-cell reconstitution after alpha-beta-depleted transplantation in children. Preparation of the TCRbeta library involved a method that used unique molecular identifiers. TCRdb re-called the PCR reads through MiXCR, storing one row per CDR3 protein. Of more than 450,000 distinct CDR3 sequences listed, roughly 18% are singletons. The source is a human donor who donated a stem cell graft to a child with acute lymphoblastic leukemia. This specimen consisted of PBMCs from the stem cell graft donor, obtained from the stem cell graft.

The DNA for the CDR3 is TGTGCCAGCAGCCAAAACAGGGCTCGGCACACTGAAGCTTTCTTT. It is translated as CASSQNRARHTEAFF. V is TRBV7-9 and J is TRBJ1-1; D perhaps matches TRBD1 (6 bases). The germline gives CDR1 SEHNR, CDR2 FQNEAQ (reference sequence). Trimming cost V 5 bases and J 3 bases, with 16 bases left between them. The length of the CDR3 is 15 residues.